A selection of T cell receptor beta chains follows, all from one sample in a study of T cells in Graves' hyperthyroidism and ophthalmopathy. MiXCR was run by TCRdb on the multiplex PCR reads, yielding one entry per CDR3 protein. The sample contains hundreds of thousands of distinct CDR3 sequences, approximately 20% of which appear only once. What was sequenced was blood. These receptors were taken from a man aged 25 to 40 with Graves' ophthalmopathy. Both conserved end residues are part of each CDR3. D genes are given only for firm matches. Part of the rows lack a size; the others show once, few, many or a class for expanded clones.

D: -; size: few; J: TRBJ2-3; V: TRBV5-6; DNA: TGTGCCAGCAGCTTGGCCAGCGGGTCTAGCACAGATACGCAGTATTTT; CDR3: CASSLASGSSTDTQYF
D: -; size: -; J: TRBJ1-5; V: TRBV19; DNA: TGTGCCAGCCACGGGGATTATAGCAATCAGCCCCAGCATTTT; CDR3: CASHGDYSNQPQHF
D: -; size: many; J: TRBJ1-5; V: TRBV12-3/TRBV12-4; DNA: TGTGCCAGCAGTCTTTTGTCGGGGGGATCTAGCAATCAGCCCCAGCATTTT; CDR3: CASSLLSGGSSNQPQHF
D: TRBD1; size: few; J: TRBJ1-2; V: TRBV7-3; DNA: TGTGCCAGCAGCTTAACGGCCGGGACAGGGAAGGACTATGGCTACACCTTC; CDR3: CASSLTAGTGKDYGYTF
D: TRBD2; size: few; J: TRBJ2-1; V: TRBV30; DNA: TGTGCCTGGAGCCATAGCGGGGGCTCCTACAATGAGCAGTTCTTC; CDR3: CAWSHSGGSYNEQFF
D: -; size: -; J: TRBJ1-1; V: TRBV29-1; DNA: TGCAGCGTCAGAGACAGGCTGAACACTGAAGCTTTCTTT; CDR3: CSVRDRLNTEAFF
D: -; size: few; J: TRBJ2-1; V: TRBV5-1; DNA: TGCGCCAGCGGCCAGGGGGGTGAGCAGTTCTTC; CDR3: CASGQGGEQFF
D: -; size: -; J: TRBJ1-5; V: TRBV19; DNA: TGTGCCAGTTCACGGACAGCGAACCCCAATCAGCCCCAGCATTTT; CDR3: CASSRTANPNQPQHF
D: -; size: -; J: TRBJ1-1; V: TRBV6-5; DNA: TGTGCCAGCAGTTACTCGCCCGGCACTGAAGCTTTCTTT; CDR3: CASSYSPGTEAFF
D: TRBD1; size: many; J: TRBJ2-7; V: TRBV7-9; DNA: TGTGCCAGCAGCTTAGGTGTGACAGGGGTCGACGAGCAGTACTTC; CDR3: CASSLGVTGVDEQYF
D: TRBD2; size: many; J: TRBJ2-1; V: TRBV20-1; DNA: TGCAGTGCTAAAAGACGGAGTCCAGCGGGAGGTCTTTACAATGAGCAGTTCTTC; CDR3: CSAKRRSPAGGLYNEQFF
D: -; size: -; J: TRBJ2-5; V: TRBV5-4; DNA: TGTGCCAGCAGCCGTGGGCGGGAGACCCAGTACTTC; CDR3: CASSRGRETQYF
D: -; size: -; J: TRBJ2-2; V: TRBV27; DNA: TGTGCCAGCAGTTTGCTCAGGGAGGAAAACACCGGGGAGCTGTTTTTT; CDR3: CASSLLREENTGELFF
D: TRBD1; size: -; J: TRBJ1-1; V: TRBV7-9; DNA: TGTGCCAGCAGCCTGACAGGGACTAACACTGAAGCTCTCTTT; CDR3: CASSLTGTNTEALF
D: -; size: -; J: TRBJ2-7; V: TRBV5-1; DNA: TGCGCCAGCAGCTTGGGGGACCCGCCCTACGAGCAGTACTTC; CDR3: CASSLGDPPYEQYF
D: -; size: -; J: TRBJ2-3; V: TRBV7-7; DNA: TGTGCTAGCAGCCCTACGGAGGAGGGTACGCAGTATTTT; CDR3: CASSPTEEGTQYF
D: TRBD1; size: few; J: TRBJ2-6; V: TRBV7-2; DNA: TGTGCCAGTCGGACAGGGGCAAGCTCTGGGGCCAACGTCCTGACTTTC; CDR3: CASRTGASSGANVLTF
D: -; size: -; J: TRBJ1-4; V: TRBV29-1; DNA: TGCAGCGTTGCCGACGGGGGGAATGAAAAACTGTTTTTT; CDR3: CSVADGGNEKLFF
D: TRBD1; size: -; J: TRBJ2-1; V: TRBV5-8; DNA: TGTGCCAGCAGCCAAGGACAGGGCTACAATGAGCAGTTCTTC; CDR3: CASSQGQGYNEQFF
D: -; size: -; J: TRBJ1-5; V: TRBV24-1; DNA: TGTGCCACCAGTTCCTCAATCGGGGGGAGTCAGCCCCAGCATTTT; CDR3: CATSSSIGGSQPQHF
D: -; size: few; J: TRBJ2-1; V: TRBV30; DNA: TGTGCCTGGAGTCTCTCATTACTAGTTCCGCCGGAGCAGTTCTTC; CDR3: CAWSLSLLVPPEQFF
D: TRBD1; size: few; J: TRBJ2-7; V: TRBV28; DNA: TGTGCCAGCAGTTTATGGGGCAGGGGGACCTCCTACGAGCAGTACTTC; CDR3: CASSLWGRGTSYEQYF
D: -; size: -; J: TRBJ1-1; V: TRBV27; DNA: TGTGCCAGCAACCCCGCTCCCGGGGCCGGCACTGAAGCTTTCTTT; CDR3: CASNPAPGAGTEAFF
D: -; size: many; J: TRBJ2-1; V: TRBV11-3; DNA: TGTGCCAGCAGCCCCCAAGAAACTAATGAGCAGTTCTTC; CDR3: CASSPQETNEQFF
D: -; size: -; J: TRBJ1-2; V: TRBV12-3/TRBV12-4; DNA: TGTGCCAGCAGGGACCGGGACATCTATGGCTACACCTTC; CDR3: CASRDRDIYGYTF
D: -; size: -; J: TRBJ1-1; V: TRBV18; DNA: TGTGCCAGCCGTACAGGCCGAGGGGGTGGTTCTGAAGCTTTCTTT; CDR3: CASRTGRGGGSEAFF
D: -; size: few; J: TRBJ2-2; V: TRBV7-3; DNA: TGTGCCAGCAGCACCCGCACCGGGGAGCTGTTTTTT; CDR3: CASSTRTGELFF
D: -; size: -; J: TRBJ1-3; V: TRBV5-1; DNA: TGCGCCAGCAGCTTGGGGGCCAGAGGAAACACCATATATTTT; CDR3: CASSLGARGNTIYF
D: TRBD1; size: -; J: TRBJ1-2; V: TRBV7-3; DNA: TGTGCCAGCAGCTTAACCTCGACAGGGAACTATGGCTACACCTTC; CDR3: CASSLTSTGNYGYTF
D: TRBD1; size: few; J: TRBJ1-5; V: TRBV5-6; DNA: TGTGCCAGCAGCACCTCGAGTTGGACAGGGAGTAGTCAGCCCCAGCATTTT; CDR3: CASSTSSWTGSSQPQHF
D: -; size: -; J: TRBJ1-5; V: TRBV6-1; DNA: TGTGCCAGCCAAGAGCTATGGGGGGAGGATCAGCCCCAGCATTTT; CDR3: CASQELWGEDQPQHF
D: -; size: many; J: TRBJ2-3; V: TRBV2; DNA: TGTGCCAGCAGTGGCCAATCTAGCACAGATACGCAGTATTTT; CDR3: CASSGQSSTDTQYF
D: TRBD2; size: many; J: TRBJ2-1; V: TRBV28; DNA: TGTGCCAGCAGTTTGACTAGCGGGGGGAAGAACAATGAGCAGTTCTTC; CDR3: CASSLTSGGKNNEQFF
D: TRBD1; size: -; J: TRBJ2-3; V: TRBV2; DNA: TGTGCCAGCAGAACGGGACAGGGTTATGTAGCAGATACGCAGTATTTT; CDR3: CASRTGQGYVADTQYF
D: -; size: many; J: TRBJ1-1; V: TRBV3-1; DNA: TGTGCCAGCAGCCAAGATGATTTGGGCAGGGCTTTGGCTTTCTTT; CDR3: CASSQDDLGRALAFF
D: -; size: -; J: TRBJ1-1; V: TRBV6-5; DNA: TGTGCCAGCAGTTACTCTTTTTACGGCAGGAGGAAGGGAACTGAAGCTTTCTTT; CDR3: CASSYSFYGRRKGTEAFF
D: -; size: many; J: TRBJ2-1; V: TRBV28; DNA: TGTGCCAGCAGTTTATACGTCGGACAGACAGCCTACAATGAGCAGTTCTTC; CDR3: CASSLYVGQTAYNEQFF
D: TRBD1; size: -; J: TRBJ2-3; V: TRBV29-1; DNA: TGCAGCGTTGAAGATCCGACAGGGAATAGAGATACGCAGTATTTT; CDR3: CSVEDPTGNRDTQYF
D: -; size: -; J: TRBJ2-5; V: TRBV18; DNA: TGTGCCAGCTCACCATTGCCGGGGAATCGACAAGAGACCCAGTACTTC; CDR3: CASSPLPGNRQETQYF
D: -; size: many; J: TRBJ1-2; V: TRBV28; DNA: TGTGCCAGCAGCCCGACAATTAACTATGGCTACACCTTC; CDR3: CASSPTINYGYTF
D: -; size: -; J: TRBJ2-5; V: TRBV6-2/TRBV6-3; DNA: TGTGCCAGCAGTTACCCACTCCCCGGGGGCAACCTGCCACAAGAGACCCAGTACTTC; CDR3: CASSYPLPGGNLPQETQYF
D: TRBD2; size: many; J: TRBJ2-1; V: TRBV13; DNA: TGTGCCAGCAGAGTGGGACTAGCGGGAGATGATGAGCAGTTCTTC; CDR3: CASRVGLAGDDEQFF
D: -; size: once; J: TRBJ1-2; V: TRBV5-8; DNA: TGTGCCAGCAGCTTTGGTACAGCCATGTATGAGTCCTTC; CDR3: CASSFGTAMYESF
D: -; size: few; J: TRBJ1-2; V: TRBV11-2; DNA: TGTGCCAGCAGTCCATTCGCGGGGGGCTATGGCTACACCTTC; CDR3: CASSPFAGGYGYTF
D: TRBD2; size: many; J: TRBJ2-3; V: TRBV28; DNA: TGTGCCAGCAGTTTCAGAAGGACTAGCGGACCAGGAGATACGCAGTATTTT; CDR3: CASSFRRTSGPGDTQYF
D: -; size: many; J: TRBJ2-1; V: TRBV7-3; DNA: TGTGCCAGCAGCTCCCCGCCAGTAGGTGAGCAGTTCTTC; CDR3: CASSSPPVGEQFF
D: -; size: few; J: TRBJ1-2; V: TRBV20-1; DNA: TGCAGTGCTAGCCCTCCTACAGGGAACTATGGCTACACCTTC; CDR3: CSASPPTGNYGYTF
D: TRBD2; size: many; J: TRBJ2-1; V: TRBV7-8; DNA: TGTGCCAGCAGCTTAGCTAGCGGGAACAATGAGCAGTTCTTC; CDR3: CASSLASGNNEQFF
D: TRBD1; size: -; J: TRBJ1-1; V: TRBV29-1; DNA: TGCAGCGTTGAGTTGGACAGGGACACTGAAGCTTTCTTT; CDR3: CSVELDRDTEAFF
D: -; size: many; J: TRBJ2-1; V: TRBV11-1; DNA: TGTGCCAGCAGCTCCGGACGGATTAATGAGCAGTTCTTC; CDR3: CASSSGRINEQFF
D: -; size: many; J: TRBJ2-4; V: TRBV28; DNA: TGTGCCAGCAGTCCCCCCACCGACAGTGTGGTAGCCAAAAACATTCAGTACTTC; CDR3: CASSPPTDSVVAKNIQYF
D: -; size: -; J: TRBJ1-1; V: TRBV27; DNA: TGTGCCAGCAGTTTAATTGTGGGGCGGAACACTGAAGCTTTCTTT; CDR3: CASSLIVGRNTEAFF
D: -; size: many; J: TRBJ1-2; V: TRBV5-1; DNA: TGCGCCAGCAGCTTGGACAGCAACTATGGCTACACCTTC; CDR3: CASSLDSNYGYTF
D: -; size: few; J: TRBJ1-2; V: TRBV2; DNA: TGTGCCAGCAGACCCGGTTCGGTTAACTATGGCTACACCTTC; CDR3: CASRPGSVNYGYTF